Reported below is one T cell receptor (beta chain). Its antigen is still unknown. These data belong to a study of shared clonotypes between healthy human individuals. Study details: Per donor, CD8 memory used one plate, CD8 naive used two, CD4 memory used three and CD4 naive used three. The study's findings and limits: Non-shared clonotypes were found to have lower generation probabilities than the clonotypes that were shared by all four of the sorted-subset donors. Compared with memory subsets, naive subsets generally had larger estimated richness. Only blood was sampled; tissue repertoires likely differ.

The assay was immunoSEQ multiplex PCR, and TCRdb's table has in-frame clones only and misses some. The profile shows approximately 110,000 clones, 65% to 75% of them singletons. The germline gives CDR1 WNHNN, CDR2 SYGVQD (reference sequence). The length of the CDR3 is 17 residues. Trimming took off 3 bases at V and 2 bases at J, with 20 bases between the two ends. Sequenced sample: memory CD8+ T cells sorted from blood. Subset: CD45RO+ cells pooled with CCR7-negative TemRA cells. This sequence joins TRBV10-1 and TRBJ2-7, with D tentatively TRBD2 (6 bases). The receptor was isolated from a woman aged 30 to 39 in good health. This chain's CDR3 is CASSELTDSGLTYEQYF. The CDR3 nucleotides read TGCGCCAGCAGTGAACTAACCGATAGCGGTCTTACCTACGAGCAGTACTTC.